The 25 T cell receptor beta chains below come from one sample, sequenced in a study of blood T cells in healthy people across ages (dated by TCRdb to the mid-2010s). The library was produced with 5' RACE. The reads were generated on an Illumina HiSeq 2500. A second about 7 to 11 cycle PCR used a sample-barcoded 5' primer and a J-beta primer mix. TCRdb reprocessed the public reads (quality trimming at Q25 with fastp, clone calling with MiXCR) and kept in-frame beta chains. Under each unique CDR3 protein, matching rows form one entry showing the most common genes and DNA. This sample has about 1,000,000 distinct CDR3 sequences in its table, and 40% to 55% of those were observed once. 15% to 20% of the sample is in the top ten clones. The specimen was blood. These receptors originate from a woman aged 60-75 years in good health.

This clonotype was picked up a small number of times. CDR3 sequence reads: CASSQDRTGTYNEQFF. CDR3 nucleotides: TGTGCCAGCAGCCAAGACCGGACAGGTACCTACAATGAGCAGTTCTTC. The chain combines TRBV3-1 with TRBJ2-1; TRBD1 agrees at 7 bases. The CDR3 is 16 residues long. The germline CDR1 and CDR2 sequences are LGHDT and YNNKEL (reference sequence). V shed 0 bases and J 2 bases; nucleotides not matched to a gene: 4.

This chain joins TRBV28 and TRBJ1-2; weak D call: TRBD1 (5 bases). Looked up from germline, CDR1 is MDHEN and CDR2 is SYDVKM. Trimming took off 5 bases at V and 7 bases at J, with 14 bases between the two ends. The CDR3 runs to 13 residues. The chain's CDR3 is CASSVEGQFGYTF. CDR3 coding DNA: TGTGCCAGCAGTGTGGAGGGGCAGTTTGGCTACACCTTC.

The rearrangement uses TRBV13 and TRBJ1-2, with 7 positions matching TRBD1. The CDR3 consists of 14 residues. V dropped 3 bases and J dropped 6; count of bases not matched to a gene: 7. Germline lookup yields CDR1 PRHDT and CDR2 FYEKMQ (reference sequence). The CDR3 spells CASSFGPQGNGYTF. DNA for the CDR3: TGTGCCAGCAGCTTTGGGCCACAGGGGAATGGCTACACCTTC.

The table lists this clonotype with a few counts. The chain is built from TRBV15 and TRBJ2-5; D is unresolved. Per germline, CDR1 LNHNV and CDR2 YYDKDF (reference sequence). V was clipped by 5 bases and J by 0 bases, with 13 bases between them. This CDR3 is 15 amino acids long. The CDR3 DNA reads as TGTGCCACCAGCGACAACCCTAACGACCAAGAGACCCAGTACTTC. Its translation: CATSDNPNDQETQYF.

This clonotype showed up just a few times. J is TRBJ2-1 and V is TRBV29-1; D not resolved. The CDR3 is 12 amino acids. CDR1 is SQVTM and CDR2 is ANQGSEA in the germline V gene. Trimming removed 7 bases at V and 4 bases at J, with 11 bases between. The CDR3 here is CSGGRLYNEQFF. CDR3 coding DNA: TGCAGCGGAGGTCGACTGTACAATGAGCAGTTCTTC.

The chain has TRBV15 and TRBJ1-2; no firm D call. The V gene lost 0 bases and the J gene lost 5 bases, with 7 bases spanning the gap. CDR1 and CDR2 (germline): LNHNV, YYDKDF (reference sequence). This CDR3 spans 13 amino acids. The CDR3 nucleotides read TGTGCCACCAGCAGAGATTACAGATATGGCTACACCTTC. It is translated as CATSRDYRYGYTF.

This clonotype was counted only a few times. V usage is TRBV20-1 and J usage is TRBJ1-5; no firm D call. Trimming cost V 3 bases and J 3 bases, with 12 bases left between them. CDR1 is DFQATT, CDR2 SNEGSKA, per germline (reference sequence). The CDR3 is 14 amino acids. The DNA for the CDR3 is TGCAGTGCTAGTGCGGGCTCGAACAATCAGCCCCAGCATTTT. Translating gives CSASAGSNNQPQHF.

This clonotype was observed once. The J gene is TRBJ2-7, the V gene TRBV5-6; D possibly corresponds to TRBD2 (6 bases). Per germline, CDR1 SGHDT and CDR2 YYEEEE. Trimming left V 6 bases short and J 3 bases short, with 19 bases between. The CDR3 runs to 15 residues. CDR3: CASTYPGAESYEQYF. In DNA form, the CDR3 reads TGTGCCAGCACCTACCCGGGAGCTGAAAGCTACGAGCAGTACTTC. The variable domain in full, with the rest retrieved from reference TRBV5-6 and TRBJ2-7, is DAGVTQSPTHLIKTRGQQVTLRCSPKSGHDTVSWYQQALGQGPQFIFQYYEEEERQRGNFPDRFSGHQFPNYSSELNVNALLLGDSALYLCASTYPGAESYEQYFGPGTRLTVT.

The CDR3 nucleotides are TGCGCCAGCAGGTCTAGCGAAGGTGGGGCCAACGTCCTGACTTTC. This gives the protein CASRSSEGGANVLTF. The genes are TRBV5-1 and TRBJ2-6, with D tentatively TRBD2 (6 bases). V lost 5 bases and J lost 3, with 12 bases in between. The CDR3 extends over 15 amino acids. Germline V gives CDR1 SGHRS, CDR2 YFSETQ.

This clonotype was seen a handful of times. V gene TRBV5-8 combines with J gene TRBJ2-3; D is possibly TRBD1 (5 bases). Looked up from germline, CDR1 is SGHTS and CDR2 is YDEGEE. The germline V and J ends were trimmed by 5 bases and 3 bases, with 22 bases remaining between them. The length of the CDR3 is 17 residues. CDR3 nucleotide sequence: TGTGCCAGCAGTGGGTCTGGCTGGACATTGGGGACAGATACGCAGTATTTT. This translates into CASSGSGWTLGTDTQYF.

The rearrangement uses TRBV29-1 and TRBJ2-1; 10 positions agree with TRBD2. The germline V gene has CDR1 SQVTM and CDR2 ANQGSEA. The CDR3 spans 15 residues. The ends lost 2 bases at V and 10 bases at J; junction bases unmatched: 11. The CDR3 spells CSVEPRLAGLQEQFF. CDR3 in DNA: TGCAGCGTTGAACCTCGACTAGCGGGTCTCCAGGAGCAGTTCTTC.

J is TRBJ2-3 and V is TRBV11-2; the D is unclear. Germline loops: CDR1 SGHAT, CDR2 FQNNGV. The CDR3 length is 12 residues. V was cut by 5 bases and J by 14 bases, with 17 bases left in between. The DNA of the CDR3 is TGTGCCAGCAGCGCACTTCTCGCACACGCGTATTTT. It translates to CASSALLAHAYF.

This chain joins TRBV15 and TRBJ2-5, with a tentative D call TRBD1 (5 bases). Trimming took 2 bases from V and 11 from J, leaving 15 bases between them. Per the germline V gene, CDR1 is LNHNV and CDR2 is YYDKDF (reference sequence). The CDR3 has 13 residues. CDR3 sequence (DNA): TGTGCCACCAGCAGATTTCCAGGGTCGAAGCAGTACTTC. Translation gives CATSRFPGSKQYF.

This chain uses TRBV13 with TRBJ1-4; 11 bases match TRBD1. CDR3 length: 16 residues. The V gene's germline CDR1 is PRHDT and CDR2 FYEKMQ (reference sequence). The ends lost 3 bases at V and 2 bases at J; junction bases unmatched: 2. This CDR3 is CASSFRTGGTNEKLFF. DNA of the CDR3: TGTGCCAGCAGCTTCCGGACAGGGGGCACTAATGAAAAACTGTTTTTT. The variable domain in full, with the rest retrieved from reference TRBV13 and TRBJ1-4, is AAGVIQSPRHLIKEKRETATLKCYPIPRHDTVYWYQQGPGQDPQFLISFYEKMQSDKGSIPDRFSAQQFSDYHSELNMSSLELGDSALYFCASSFRTGGTNEKLFFGSGTQLSVL.

V gene TRBV6-5 combines with J gene TRBJ2-1; no clear D. The V and J ends lost 0 bases and 0 bases respectively, with 9 bases between them. Germline CDR1 is MNHEY and CDR2 is SVGAGI. This CDR3 is built from 16 residues. The CDR3 here is CASSYSMSGSYNEQFF. The CDR3 DNA reads as TGTGCCAGCAGTTACTCGATGTCGGGCTCCTACAATGAGCAGTTCTTC.

The chain has TRBV7-9 and TRBJ1-2; a weak D match, TRBD1 (5 bases). The V gene lost 0 bases and the J gene lost 7 bases, with 12 bases spanning the gap. The CDR3 extends over 14 amino acids. Per germline, CDR1 SEHNR and CDR2 FQNEAQ (reference sequence). CDR3 sequence reads: CASSLAVGGGGYTF. As DNA, the CDR3 is TGTGCCAGCAGCTTAGCGGTTGGGGGAGGTGGCTACACCTTC.

Details on this clonotype: The germline gene is not matched at one end of the junction; a read error may be the cause. The chain couples TRBV7-3 to TRBJ2-1, with 8 positions matching TRBD2. This CDR3 has 16 residues. Per germline, CDR1 SGHTA and CDR2 FQGTGA. In DNA form, the CDR3 reads TGTGCCAGCAGCCTAACCGGACTAGCCTCGTGGGGTGAGCAGTTCTTC. Translating gives CASSLTGLASWGEQFF.

Comment on this clonotype: A junction boundary mismatches the germline segment, possibly from a read error. The chain couples TRBV15 to TRBJ2-3; 8 bases match TRBD2. This CDR3 is 16 amino acids long. Germline CDR1 is LNHNV and CDR2 is YYDKDF (reference sequence). CDR3 DNA: TGTGCCACCAGCCCAGAGGCGGGAGGTAGCACAGCTACGCAGTATTTT. It is translated as CATSPEAGGSTATQYF.

This clonotype was counted ten times or more. This chain joins TRBV9 and TRBJ2-5; D ambiguous. Germline V CDR1 and CDR2: SGDLS, YYNGEE. Trimming took off 0 bases at V and 4 bases at J, with 7 bases between the two ends. The CDR3 has 13 residues. The CDR3 spells CASSVGPGETQYF. The CDR3 bases are TGTGCCAGCAGCGTAGGACCGGGAGAGACCCAGTACTTC.

The rearrangement uses TRBV7-3 and TRBJ2-1; D is perhaps TRBD2 (5 bases). The V gene lost 5 bases and the J gene lost 0 bases, with 11 bases spanning the gap. CDR3 length equals 15 residues. Germline V gives CDR1 SGHTA, CDR2 FQGTGA. CDR3 bases: TGTGCCAGCAGCCCGCGGGTGAGCTCCTACAATGAGCAGTTCTTC. The encoded protein is CASSPRVSSYNEQFF.

The chain uses TRBV14 and TRBJ1-2; the D is unclear. V was pared by 0 bases and J by 3 bases, with 8 bases between. Germline-derived CDR1 and CDR2 are SGHDN and FVKESK. The CDR3 is made up of 14 amino acids. The CDR3 loop is CASSQDPSYYGYTF. The CDR3 bases are TGTGCCAGCAGCCAAGACCCTTCCTACTATGGCTACACCTTC. Variable domain in full (rest from reference TRBV14 and TRBJ1-2): EAGVTQFPSHSVIEKGQTVTLRCDPISGHDNLYWYRRVMGKEIKFLLHFVKESKQDESGMPNNRFLAERTGGTYSTLKVQPAELEDSGVYFCASSQDPSYYGYTFGSGTRLTVV.

The chain carries TRBV5-1 and TRBJ1-2, with 9 nucleotides matching TRBD1. Germline values: CDR1 SGHRS, CDR2 YFSETQ. The junction had 11 bases not matched to a gene; V was cut back by 4 bases and J by 4 bases. There are 16 residues in the CDR3. The CDR3 DNA follows: TGCGCCAGCAGCCGGGACAGGGCTGAAGTTGGCTATGGCTACACCTTC. Protein sequence: CASSRDRAEVGYGYTF. The full variable domain, its missing parts supplied by reference TRBV5-1 and TRBJ1-2, is KAGVTQTPRYLIKTRGQQVTLSCSPISGHRSVSWYQQTPGQGLQFLFEYFSETQRNKGNFPGRFSGRQFSNSRSEMNVSTLELGDSALYLCASSRDRAEVGYGYTFGSGTRLTVV.

This clonotype came up a few times. The rearrangement links TRBV6-5 to TRBJ2-3, with D possibly matching TRBD2 (6 bases). CDR1 is MNHEY, CDR2 SVGAGI, per germline. This CDR3 contains 18 residues. The V gene lost 4 bases and the J gene lost 0 bases, with 20 bases spanning the gap. In DNA, the CDR3 is TGTGCCAGCAGTTCAAGGCCCTTCTCGGGACTTAGCACAGATACGCAGTATTTT. Protein product: CASSSRPFSGLSTDTQYF.

With regard to this clonotype: Being one base from a much bigger clone, this may be a read error. J is TRBJ2-7 and V is TRBV10-3; 14 nucleotides align to TRBD2. Trimming removed 10 bases from V and 7 bases from J; junction bases left unmatched: 9. CDR1 is ENHRY, CDR2 SYGVKD, per germline. The CDR3 spans 14 residues. CDR3 DNA: TGTGCCACGGGGACTAGCGGGAGTTACAATGAGCAGTACTTC. Protein product: CATGTSGSYNEQYF.

The chain is built from TRBV4-1 and TRBJ2-4, with D uncertain. Germline CDR1 is MGHRA and CDR2 is YSYEKL. The V and J ends lost 3 bases and 5 bases respectively, with 11 bases between them. The CDR3 covers 14 residues. The CDR3 reads CASSHPGRQNIQYF. CDR3 nucleotides: TGCGCCAGCAGCCATCCAGGTAGACAAAACATTCAGTACTTC.